This section outlines one T cell receptor (beta chain) sequence together with its context. Patients from Seattle were sampled longitudinally, starting during active infection. Per the original data handling: For nucleated cells, counts were estimated from reference gene primer amplification. Clones were sequenced by immunoSEQ multiplex PCR, and TCRdb holds only the in-frame ones, with some missing. Clonal size and the V and J genes are those of that table, whereas D and trimming came from the DNA. Among 120,000 or so clones listed, 81% were seen once. This entry is derived from a study of blood T cell repertoires in COVID-19. The wider study: Samples came from the United States, Italy and Spain, spanning acute and convalescent COVID-19. Nucleic acid was either cDNA or gDNA, and it came from T cells, B-cell-depleted T cells, or PBMCs.

Sequences were obtained from peripheral blood. This clonotype was sampled from a man aged 25 to 40 with COVID-19, enrolled during active disease.

For the CDR3, the DNA is TGTGCCAGCAGCCGTAAAACAGGGAGCTACGAGCAGTACTTC. It specifies CASSRKTGSYEQYF. This chain uses TRBV13 with TRBJ2-7; possibly TRBD1 for D (6 bases). The germline V and J ends were trimmed by 5 bases and 3 bases, with 14 bases remaining between them. The V gene's germline CDR1 is PRHDT and CDR2 FYEKMQ (reference sequence). This CDR3 region has 14 residues.